Listed here are 22 T cell receptor beta chains from one sample, sequenced in a study of blood T cell repertoires in COVID-19. Profiling relied on immunoSEQ multiplex PCR, and the TCRdb table lists in-frame clones only, not all of them. Of fewer than 200,000 clones listed, over 60% are singletons. Sequenced: peripheral blood. These receptors all come from a woman of 80 years or more with acute or convalescent COVID-19.

The rearrangement joins TRBV5-6 to TRBJ1-2, with no clear D. Trimming took off 5 bases at V and 4 bases at J, with 15 bases between the two ends. The CDR3 loop spans 14 amino acids. Germline loops: CDR1 SGHDT, CDR2 YYEEEE. The CDR3 nucleotides are TGTGCCAGCAGTCCGAAACAGATGCCCTATGGCTACACCTTC. Protein: CASSPKQMPYGYTF.

The chain uses TRBV18 and TRBJ2-6; D perhaps matches TRBD1 (5 bases). Germline assignment: CDR1 KGHSH and CDR2 LQKENI. V gave up 0 bases and J gave up 0 bases, with 12 bases separating them. There are 18 residues in the CDR3. CDR3: CASSPPGQGLSGANVLTF. CDR3 nucleotide sequence: TGTGCCAGCTCACCACCGGGTCAGGGCCTCTCTGGGGCCAACGTCCTGACTTTC. The full variable domain, completed using reference TRBV18 and TRBJ2-6, is NAGVMQNPRHLVRRRGQEARLRCSPMKGHSHVYWYRQLPEEGLKFMVYLQKENIIDESGMPKERFSAEFPKEGPSILRIQQVVRGDSAAYFCASSPPGQGLSGANVLTFGAGSRLTVL.

The rearrangement joins TRBV18 to TRBJ1-1; possible D gene TRBD1, 5 bases. CDR3 length equals 13 residues. Trimming cost V 6 bases and J 1 base, with 9 bases left between them. From germline, CDR1 is KGHSH and CDR2 LQKENI. CDR3 sequence reads: CASSRGQNTEAFF. CDR3 in DNA: TGTGCCAGCTCCCGCGGACAGAACACTGAAGCTTTCTTT.

V is TRBV5-4 and J is TRBJ1-2, with a tentative D call TRBD1 (5 bases). The germline CDR1 and CDR2 sequences are SGHNT and YYREEE (reference sequence). V lost 4 bases and J lost 2, with 9 bases in between. The CDR3 is 13 residues long. As DNA, the CDR3 is TGTGCCAGCAGCACGACAGCAAACTATGGCTACACCTTC. Its translation: CASSTTANYGYTF.

This clone came up once. V and J are TRBV7-6 and TRBJ2-2; the match to TRBD2 covers 8 bases. This CDR3 is 16 amino acids long. Per germline, CDR1 SGHVS and CDR2 FNYEAQ. V gave up 2 bases and J gave up 2 bases; unmatched junction bases: 4. The CDR3 sequence: CASSLQTSDNTGELFF. CDR3 DNA: TGTGCCAGCAGCTTACAGACTAGCGACAACACCGGGGAGCTGTTTTTT.

This clone was detected only a few times. The V call is TRBV5-1, the J call TRBJ1-6; 9 bases agree with TRBD1. Germline loops: CDR1 SGHRS, CDR2 YFSETQ. This CDR3 spans 18 amino acids. Germline trimming cut 4 bases from V and 7 bases from J; bases unmatched to any gene: 15. As DNA, the CDR3 is TGCGCCAGCAGCCCGTGGCTTCCCGGGACAGGGAGGAATTCACCCCTCCACTTT. As protein: CASSPWLPGTGRNSPLHF.

CDR3 bases: TGTGCCACCAGCAGGGATACAGGGCTCTTCTCTGGAAACACCATATATTTT. Protein: CATSRDTGLFSGNTIYF. V usage is TRBV15 and J usage is TRBJ1-3; tentatively, D is TRBD1 (6 bases). V was cut by 3 bases and J by 0 bases, with 15 bases left in between. The CDR3 has 17 amino acids. The V gene's germline CDR1 is LNHNV and CDR2 YYDKDF (reference sequence). The full variable domain, its missing parts supplied by reference TRBV15 and TRBJ1-3, is DAMVIQNPRYQVTQFGKPVTLSCSQTLNHNVMYWYQQKSSQAPKLLFHYYDKDFNNEADTPDNFQSRRPNTSFCFLDIRSPGLGDTAMYLCATSRDTGLFSGNTIYFGEGSWLTVV.

This chain uses TRBV11-2 with TRBJ2-2; 10 bases are shared with TRBD2. V lost 1 base, J lost 1 base, and 3 bases stayed unmatched. CDR1 and CDR2 from the germline V gene are SGHAT and FQNNGV. The CDR3 spans 17 residues. CDR3 nucleotide sequence: TGTGCCAGCAGCTTAGGATTAGCGGGAGGGAACACCGGGGAGCTGTTTTTT. It encodes CASSLGLAGGNTGELFF.

This clone was observed a handful of times. The chain carries TRBV30 and TRBJ1-1; no clear D gene. The V and J ends lost 4 bases and 1 base respectively, with 13 bases between them. The CDR3 has 14 amino acids. Germline assignment: CDR1 GTSNPN and CDR2 SVGIG (reference sequence). The CDR3 sequence: CAWNGPGGNTEAFF. The CDR3 nucleotides are TGTGCCTGGAATGGACCGGGAGGGAACACTGAAGCTTTCTTT.

The chain carries TRBV19 and TRBJ2-4; 7 bases match TRBD1. CDR3 length: 16 residues. The V segment lost 5 bases and the J segment 2 bases; nucleotides outside the gene matches: 9. Germline loops: CDR1 LNHDA, CDR2 SQIVND (reference sequence). The CDR3 spells CASSPRTGGTKNIQYF. The DNA of the CDR3 is TGTGCCAGTAGTCCACGGACAGGTGGAACCAAAAACATTCAGTACTTC.

This chain connects TRBV7-8 to TRBJ1-2, with D perhaps TRBD1 (5 bases). CDR3 size: 12 residues. The V gene lost 1 base and the J gene lost 10 bases, with 10 bases spanning the gap. Germline assignment: CDR1 SGHVS and CDR2 FQNEAQ. The CDR3 bases are TGTGCCAGCAGCTTAGAGGACACTCTCTACACCTTC. Translated: CASSLEDTLYTF.

The chain has TRBV14 and TRBJ1-6, with D possibly TRBD1 on 6 matching bases. Germline CDR1 is SGHDN and CDR2 is FVKESK. The CDR3 runs 16 residues. With 3 bases removed from V and 1 base from J, the gap between germline ends came to 10 bases. The CDR3 sequence is CASSHKQGSYNSPLHF. The CDR3 DNA sequence: TGTGCCAGCAGCCACAAGCAGGGGTCCTATAATTCACCCCTCCACTTT.

This clone is a singleton in its sample. The rearrangement joins TRBV4-3 to TRBJ1-6, with 7 nucleotides matching TRBD1. Germline assignment: CDR1 LGHNA and CDR2 YSLEER. The CDR3 length is 15 residues. Trimming took 4 bases from V and 5 from J; bases not matched to a gene: 5. This CDR3 reads CASSRSGTDNSPLHF. CDR3 DNA: TGCGCCAGCAGCCGGTCCGGGACAGATAATTCACCCCTCCACTTT.

The chain carries TRBV7-9 and TRBJ2-3; D is undetermined. Between the trimmed V and J ends, which lost 5 bases and 4 bases, there was a span of 13 bases. The germline gives CDR1 SEHNR, CDR2 FQNEAQ (reference sequence). This CDR3 is built from 14 residues. Here the CDR3 DNA reads TGTGCCAGCAGCCCCGCGGCAGAGGCAGATACGCAGTATTTT. Translating it yields CASSPAAEADTQYF. Filled out from reference TRBV7-9 and TRBJ2-3, the complete variable domain reads DTGVSQNPRHKITKRGQNVTFRCDPISEHNRLYWYRQTLGQGPEFLTYFQNEAQLEKSRLLSDRFSAERPKGSFSTLEIQRTEQGDSAMYLCASSPAAEADTQYFGPGTRLTVL.

The chain employs TRBV30 and TRBJ2-1, with D maybe TRBD2 (6 bases). This CDR3 region has 14 residues. The V gene lost 6 bases and the J gene lost 4 bases, with 16 bases spanning the gap. CDR1 and CDR2 from the germline V gene are GTSNPN and SVGIG (reference sequence). CDR3 protein: CACTKGLSYNEQFF. The CDR3 nucleotides read TGTGCCTGCACTAAGGGACTTTCTTACAATGAGCAGTTCTTC.

The V call is TRBV7-2, the J call TRBJ1-1; the match to TRBD1 covers 7 bases. CDR3 length: 15 amino acids. The J segment lost 0 bases and the V segment lost 5 bases, leaving 6 bases of the junction unmatched. Germline V gene lookup returns CDR1 SGHTA and CDR2 FQGNSA. The CDR3 is CASSTQGGMNTEAFF. In nucleotides, the CDR3 is TGTGCCAGCAGCACTCAGGGGGGCATGAACACTGAAGCTTTCTTT.

This clone turned up a few times. The V call is TRBV6-5, the J call TRBJ1-1, with D possibly TRBD1 on 5 matching bases. The CDR3 contains 14 residues. Germline V CDR1 and CDR2: MNHEY, SVGAGI. V gave up 6 bases and J gave up 7 bases, with 18 bases separating them. The CDR3: CASRAPGGRGEAFF. The CDR3 region has the DNA TGTGCCAGCAGAGCACCCGGGGGTCGAGGTGAAGCTTTCTTT.

The J gene is TRBJ2-7, the V gene TRBV18; D unclear. CDR1 and CDR2 from the germline V gene are KGHSH and LQKENI. V was shortened by 4 bases and J by 6 bases, with 13 bases between the two germline ends. This CDR3 has 13 residues. The CDR3 protein is CASSLSSRPEQYF. The CDR3 nucleotides are TGTGCCAGCTCACTCTCTTCCAGGCCCGAGCAGTACTTC.

The V call is TRBV19, the J call TRBJ1-1; no clear D. Trimming cost V 3 bases and J 3 bases, with 17 bases left between them. This CDR3 has 16 amino acids. CDR1 and CDR2 (germline): LNHDA, SQIVND (reference sequence). For the CDR3, the DNA is TGTGCCAGTAGTATTTATCAGGACTCCCGGGACACTGAAGCTTTCTTT. This gives the protein CASSIYQDSRDTEAFF. Complete variable domain (other parts from reference TRBV19 and TRBJ1-1): DGGITQSPKYLFRKEGQNVTLSCEQNLNHDAMYWYRQDPGQGLRLIYYSQIVNDFQKGDIAEGYSVSREKKESFPLTVTSAQKNPTAFYLCASSIYQDSRDTEAFFGQGTRLTVV.

The rearrangement links TRBV2 to TRBJ2-1; D gene ambiguous. Trimming took 8 bases from V and 0 from J, leaving 14 bases between them. The CDR3 runs 15 residues. Germline V CDR1 and CDR2: SNHLY, FYNNEI. The CDR3 reads CASGDSNLSYNEQFF. The CDR3, as DNA: TGTGCCAGCGGAGACTCCAACCTCTCCTACAATGAGCAGTTCTTC. The full variable domain, rest sourced from reference TRBV2 and TRBJ2-1, is EPEVTQTPSHQVTQMGQEVILRCVPISNHLYFYWYRQILGQKVEFLVSFYNNEISEKSEIFDDQFSVERPDGSNFTLKIRSTKLEDSAMYFCASGDSNLSYNEQFFGPGTRLTVL.

V usage is TRBV6-1 and J usage is TRBJ2-4; tentatively, D is TRBD2 (6 bases). The CDR3 consists of 15 residues. The V gene lost 3 bases and the J gene lost 0 bases, with 9 bases spanning the gap. From germline, CDR1 is MNHNS and CDR2 SASEGT. The CDR3 nucleotides are TGTGCCAGCAGTGAGGGGGACTTAGCCAAAAACATTCAGTACTTC. Its translation is CASSEGDLAKNIQYF.

The V gene is TRBV20-1, the J gene TRBJ1-2; D is unclear. Trimming stripped 5 bases from V and 4 bases from J, with 8 bases between. From germline, CDR1 is DFQATT and CDR2 SNEGSKA (reference sequence). The CDR3 covers 11 residues. The CDR3 sequence: CSAAGSYGYTF. The CDR3 DNA follows: TGCAGTGCTGCGGGTAGCTATGGCTACACCTTC.